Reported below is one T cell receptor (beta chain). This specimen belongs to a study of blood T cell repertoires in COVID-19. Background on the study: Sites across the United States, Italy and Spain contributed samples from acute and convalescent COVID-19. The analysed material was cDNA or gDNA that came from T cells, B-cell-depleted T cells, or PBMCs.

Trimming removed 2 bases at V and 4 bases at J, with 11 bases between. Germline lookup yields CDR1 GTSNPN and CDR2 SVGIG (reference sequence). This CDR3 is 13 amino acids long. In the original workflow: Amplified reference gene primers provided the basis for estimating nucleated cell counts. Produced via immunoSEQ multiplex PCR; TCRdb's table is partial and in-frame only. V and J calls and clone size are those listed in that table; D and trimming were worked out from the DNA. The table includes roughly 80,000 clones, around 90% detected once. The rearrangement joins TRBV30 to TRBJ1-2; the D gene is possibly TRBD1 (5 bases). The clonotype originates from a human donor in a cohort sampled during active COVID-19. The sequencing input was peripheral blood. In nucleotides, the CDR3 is TGTGCCTGGAGTACCGGGACTGGCTATGGCTACACCTTC. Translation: CAWSTGTGYGYTF.